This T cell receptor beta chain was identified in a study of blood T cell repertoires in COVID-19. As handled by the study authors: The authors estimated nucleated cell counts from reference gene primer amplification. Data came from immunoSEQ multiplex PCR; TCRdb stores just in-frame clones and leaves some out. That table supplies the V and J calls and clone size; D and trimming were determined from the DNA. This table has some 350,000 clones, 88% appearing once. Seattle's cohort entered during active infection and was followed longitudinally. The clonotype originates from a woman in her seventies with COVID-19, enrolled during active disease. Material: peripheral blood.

CDR3 sequence (DNA): TGTGCCAGCACCTCTCCGGGACAGGGGGCTGGGGCCAACGTCCTGACTTTC. It yields the protein CASTSPGQGAGANVLTF. The rearrangement links TRBV7-9 to TRBJ2-6; 11 bases are a match to TRBD1. Germline V gives CDR1 SEHNR, CDR2 FQNEAQ (reference sequence). The junction had 7 bases not matched to a gene; V was cut back by 7 bases and J by 2 bases. This CDR3 contains 17 residues. The entire variable domain, with the rest obtained from reference TRBV7-9 and TRBJ2-6, is as follows: DTGVSQNPRHKITKRGQNVTFRCDPISEHNRLYWYRQTLGQGPEFLTYFQNEAQLEKSRLLSDRFSAERPKGSFSTLEIQRTEQGDSAMYLCASTSPGQGAGANVLTFGAGSRLTVL.